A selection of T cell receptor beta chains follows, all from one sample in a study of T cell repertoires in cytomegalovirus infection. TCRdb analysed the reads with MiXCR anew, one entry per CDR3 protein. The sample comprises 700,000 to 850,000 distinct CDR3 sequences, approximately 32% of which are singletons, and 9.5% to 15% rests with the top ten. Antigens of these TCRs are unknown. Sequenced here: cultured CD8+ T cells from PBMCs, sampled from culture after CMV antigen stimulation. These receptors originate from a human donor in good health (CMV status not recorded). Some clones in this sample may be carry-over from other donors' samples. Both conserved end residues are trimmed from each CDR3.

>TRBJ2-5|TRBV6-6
ASSYPGATVQETQY
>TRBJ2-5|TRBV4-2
ASSENRQGQGETQY
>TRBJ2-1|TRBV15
ATSRPRGGEQF
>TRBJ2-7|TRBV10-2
ASSEVPSYEQY
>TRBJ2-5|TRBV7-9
ASSLGTQETQY
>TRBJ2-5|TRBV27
ASSADSRAFVLGETQY
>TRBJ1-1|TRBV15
ATSRMDRARGTEAF
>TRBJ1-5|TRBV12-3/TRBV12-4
ASSGPGAGSNQHQH
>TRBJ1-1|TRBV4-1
ASSSRRGPSTEAF
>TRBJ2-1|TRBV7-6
ASSLGAGIPDEQF
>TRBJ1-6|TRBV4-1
ASSQGPGPLH
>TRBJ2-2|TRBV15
ATSRADNGELF
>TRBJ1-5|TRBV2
ASSAESNQPQH
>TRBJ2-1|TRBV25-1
ASVPPGGPYNEQF
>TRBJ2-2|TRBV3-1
ASSQEVSGELF
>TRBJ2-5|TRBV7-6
ASSTGHFETQY
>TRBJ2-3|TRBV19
ASTYVGTGFSTDTQY
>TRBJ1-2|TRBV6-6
ASSYGATNYGYT
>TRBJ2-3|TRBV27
ASSSPTYTTSTDTQY
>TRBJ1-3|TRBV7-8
ASSSYRAGNTIY
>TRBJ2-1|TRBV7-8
ASSLVGQGLDEQF
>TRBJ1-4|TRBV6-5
ASSALGKGEKLF
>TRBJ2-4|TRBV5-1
ASSLRWAGEDKNIQY